The present T cell receptor (beta chain) was sequenced within a study of T cell repertoires in cytomegalovirus infection. Study details: Public TCR beta signature analysis indicated the presence of both CMV infection and matching HLA type.

TCRdb independently ran MiXCR on the reads; one entry per CDR3 protein. Of approximately 750,000 distinct CDR3 sequences in the sample, under 40% were seen once. This clonotype was seen many times. A read error may account for a junction end that differs from germline. The CDR3 is 15 residues long. From germline, CDR1 is SSHAT and CDR2 FNYEAQ (reference sequence). The chain links TRBV7-7 to TRBJ2-7; weak D call: TRBD2 (6 bases). The sequence derives from a human donor in good health (CMV status not recorded). Some clones in this sample may be carry-over from other donors' samples. Sequenced input: PBMCs. CDR3 sequence: CASSPGVAENYEQYF. CDR3 sequence (DNA): TGTGCTAGCAGCCCCGGGGTAGCGGAGAACTACGAGCAGTACTTC.